This T cell receptor beta chain was documented in a study of cytomegalovirus exposure and HLA in healthy donors. Overall study results and limits: Researchers counted around 180 TCR beta chains as cytomegalovirus-associated. Rare TCR sequences predominated, though certain public TCRs were found in many donors.

Points on this clone: The target antigen is unknown.

Libraries were prepared by immunoSEQ multiplex PCR; TCRdb keeps only in-frame clonotypes and omits some of them. The sample carries around 160,000 clones, approximately 86% recorded once. Germline V gene data show CDR1 as SGHNT and CDR2 as YYREEE (reference sequence). Trimming took 0 bases from V and 9 from J, leaving 14 bases between them. The CDR3 contains 14 residues. This sequence joins TRBV5-4 and TRBJ2-3; no clear D. The sequence was collected from a man in his thirties or forties in good health and CMV-seropositive. The source material was PBMCs. The CDR3 here is CASSLAAFSRTQYF. The CDR3 region has the DNA TGTGCCAGCAGCTTGGCTGCCTTTTCGAGGACGCAGTATTTT.